The 9 T cell receptor beta chains presented below share a single source sample, sequenced in a study of blood T cell repertoires in COVID-19. The assay was immunoSEQ multiplex PCR, and TCRdb's table has in-frame clones only and misses some. The sample lists about 140,000 clones; around 81% were seen once. The sample taken for sequencing was peripheral blood. The receptors come from a human donor in a cohort sampled during active COVID-19.

The chain joins TRBV30 to TRBJ2-1; TRBD2 matches 15 bases. The CDR3 length is 18 residues. V was pared by 1 base and J by 9 bases, with 13 bases of the junction left unmatched. Germline V lookup: CDR1 GTSNPN, CDR2 SVGIG (reference sequence). In DNA form, the CDR3 reads TGTGCCTGGAGTGCGGGACGGTGGACTAGCGGGAGGGTAAGTGAGCAGTTCTTC. It is translated as CAWSAGRWTSGRVSEQFF.

The chain combines TRBV5-1 with TRBJ2-5, with 10 nucleotides matching TRBD2. The V segment lost 0 bases and the J segment 5 bases; nucleotides outside the gene matches: 13. The CDR3 has 18 amino acids. Germline assignment: CDR1 SGHRS and CDR2 YFSETQ. The CDR3 region is CASSLAASGSRGSETQYF. CDR3 DNA sequence: TGCGCCAGCAGCTTGGCGGCTAGCGGGAGTCGAGGCAGTGAGACCCAGTACTTC.

The J gene is TRBJ2-1, the V gene TRBV14; D is uncertain. Germline CDR1 SGHDN, CDR2 FVKESK. V was shortened by 1 base and J by 9 bases, with 13 bases between the two germline ends. This CDR3 is 14 amino acids long. CDR3 protein: CASSQGPFAGEQFF. CDR3 nucleotides: TGTGCCAGCAGCCAAGGTCCCTTCGCCGGTGAGCAGTTCTTC.

DNA for the CDR3: TGTGCCAGCAGTCCCACTGACAGTGACGATTACTCCTACAATGAGCAGTTCTTC. This sequence encodes CASSPTDSDDYSYNEQFF. The chain is built from TRBV9 and TRBJ2-1; D is perhaps TRBD1 (5 bases). Trimming shortened V by 5 bases and J by 0 bases, and 21 bases separated the two germline ends. The CDR3 runs to 18 residues. Per the germline V gene, CDR1 is SGDLS and CDR2 is YYNGEE.

The rearrangement links TRBV5-1 to TRBJ2-7, with 9 nucleotides matching TRBD1. The CDR3 has 15 residues. The ends lost 3 bases at V and 4 bases at J; junction bases unmatched: 8. Germline loops: CDR1 SGHRS, CDR2 YFSETQ. CDR3 nucleotide sequence: TGCGCCAGCAGCTCGACGGGACAGGGATTGTACGAGCAGTACTTC. It translates to CASSSTGQGLYEQYF.

This clone was detected only a few times. The V call is TRBV7-9, the J call TRBJ2-1, with D possibly matching TRBD2 (6 bases). V was shortened by 4 bases and J by 3 bases, with 16 bases between the two germline ends. The CDR3 extends over 16 amino acids. Germline lookup yields CDR1 SEHNR and CDR2 FQNEAQ (reference sequence). CDR3 sequence: CASSSGGAGIYNEQFF. In DNA form, the CDR3 reads TGTGCCAGCAGCTCGGGTGGGGCGGGGATCTACAATGAGCAGTTCTTC.

The count of this clone is one. J is TRBJ2-2 and V is TRBV28, with D perhaps matching TRBD2 (6 bases). The CDR3 is made up of 15 amino acids. Trimming removed 5 bases from V and 1 base from J, with 11 bases in between. Germline CDR1 MDHEN, CDR2 SYDVKM. The CDR3 sequence: CASSPGGRNTGELFF. DNA for the CDR3: TGTGCCAGCAGTCCTGGAGGGAGGAACACCGGGGAGCTGTTTTTT.

This chain links TRBV9 with TRBJ2-5, with 9 bases fitting TRBD1. The CDR3 spans 16 residues. With V trimmed by 0 bases and J by 4 bases, 7 bases remained unmatched. The germline V gene has CDR1 SGDLS and CDR2 YYNGEE. The CDR3, as DNA: TGTGCCAGCAGCGTAGACGGGGGACAGGGTCCAGAGACCCAGTACTTC. Translating it yields CASSVDGGQGPETQYF.

This rearrangement joins TRBV7-2 to TRBJ1-6, with D unclear. Germline values: CDR1 SGHTA, CDR2 FQGNSA. The CDR3 sequence is 13 residues long. V was clipped by 1 base and J by 14 bases, with 12 bases between them. CDR3 loop: CASSLVLRGALHF. The CDR3 region has the DNA TGTGCCAGCAGCTTAGTCCTTAGAGGAGCCCTCCACTTT.